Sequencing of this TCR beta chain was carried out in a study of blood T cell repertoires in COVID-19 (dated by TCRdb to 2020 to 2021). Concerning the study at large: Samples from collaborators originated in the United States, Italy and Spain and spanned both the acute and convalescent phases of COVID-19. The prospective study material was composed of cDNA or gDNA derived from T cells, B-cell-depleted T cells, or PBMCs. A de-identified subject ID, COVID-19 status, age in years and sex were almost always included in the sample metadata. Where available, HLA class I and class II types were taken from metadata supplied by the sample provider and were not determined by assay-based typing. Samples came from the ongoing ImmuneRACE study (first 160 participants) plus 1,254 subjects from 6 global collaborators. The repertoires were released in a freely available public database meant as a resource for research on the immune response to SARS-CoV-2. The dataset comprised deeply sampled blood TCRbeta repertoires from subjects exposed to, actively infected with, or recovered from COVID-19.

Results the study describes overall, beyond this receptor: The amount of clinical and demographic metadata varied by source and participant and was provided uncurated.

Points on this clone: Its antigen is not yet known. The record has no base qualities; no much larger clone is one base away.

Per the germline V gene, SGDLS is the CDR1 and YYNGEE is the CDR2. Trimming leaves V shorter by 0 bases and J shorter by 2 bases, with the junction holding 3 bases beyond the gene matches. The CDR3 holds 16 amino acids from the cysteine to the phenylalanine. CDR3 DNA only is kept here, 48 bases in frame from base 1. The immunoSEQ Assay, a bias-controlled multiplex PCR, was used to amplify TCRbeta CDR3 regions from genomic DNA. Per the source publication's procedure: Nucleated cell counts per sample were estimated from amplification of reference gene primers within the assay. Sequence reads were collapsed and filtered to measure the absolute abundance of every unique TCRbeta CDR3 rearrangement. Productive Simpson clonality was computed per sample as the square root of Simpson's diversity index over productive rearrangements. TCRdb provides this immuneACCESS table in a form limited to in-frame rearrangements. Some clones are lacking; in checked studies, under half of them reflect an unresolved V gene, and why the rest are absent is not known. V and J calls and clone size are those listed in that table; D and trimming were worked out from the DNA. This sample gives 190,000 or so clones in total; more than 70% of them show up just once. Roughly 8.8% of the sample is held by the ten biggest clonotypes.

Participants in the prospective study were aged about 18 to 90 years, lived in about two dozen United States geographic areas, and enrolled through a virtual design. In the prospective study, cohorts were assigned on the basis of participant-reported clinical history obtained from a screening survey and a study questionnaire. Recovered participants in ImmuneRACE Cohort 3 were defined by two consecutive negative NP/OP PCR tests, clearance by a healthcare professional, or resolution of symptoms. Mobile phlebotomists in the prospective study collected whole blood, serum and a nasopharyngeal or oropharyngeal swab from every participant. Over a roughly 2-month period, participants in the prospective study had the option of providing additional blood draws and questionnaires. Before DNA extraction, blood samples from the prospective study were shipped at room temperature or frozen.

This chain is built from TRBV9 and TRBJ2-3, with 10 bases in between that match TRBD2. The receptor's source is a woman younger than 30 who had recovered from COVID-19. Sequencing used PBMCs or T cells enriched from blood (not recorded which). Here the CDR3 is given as CASSVGAGGLTDTQYF. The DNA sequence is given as TGTGCCAGCAGCGTAGGAGCGGGGGGGCTCACAGATACGCAGTATTTT.